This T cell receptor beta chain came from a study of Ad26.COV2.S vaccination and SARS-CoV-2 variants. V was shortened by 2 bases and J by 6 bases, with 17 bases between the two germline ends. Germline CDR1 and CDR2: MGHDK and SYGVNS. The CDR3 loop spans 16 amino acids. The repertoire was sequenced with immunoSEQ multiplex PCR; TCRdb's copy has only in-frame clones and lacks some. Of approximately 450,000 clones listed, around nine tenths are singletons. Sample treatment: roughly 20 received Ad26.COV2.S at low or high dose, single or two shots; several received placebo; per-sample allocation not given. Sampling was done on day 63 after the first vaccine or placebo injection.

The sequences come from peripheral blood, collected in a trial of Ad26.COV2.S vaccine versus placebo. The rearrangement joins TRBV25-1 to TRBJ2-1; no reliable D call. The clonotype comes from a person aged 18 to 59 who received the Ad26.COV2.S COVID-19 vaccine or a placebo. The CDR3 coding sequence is TGTGCCAGCAGTGAAAAGGGAACAAACCACCGCAATGAGCAGTTCTTC. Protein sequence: CASSEKGTNHRNEQFF. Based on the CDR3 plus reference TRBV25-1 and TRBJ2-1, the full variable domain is EADIYQTPRYLVIGTGKKITLECSQTMGHDKMYWYQQDPGMELHLIHYSYGVNSTEKGDLSSESTVSRIRTEHFPLTLESARPSHTSQYLCASSEKGTNHRNEQFFGPGTRLTVL.